Listed below are T cell receptor beta chains from one sample, sequenced in a study of blood T cell repertoires in COVID-19. Profiled with immunoSEQ multiplex PCR; TCRdb holds only in-frame clones, not every one. The table records around 250,000 clones, about 90% of them present only once. Sample: PBMCs or T cells enriched from blood (not recorded which). The receptors shown here come from a human donor in a cohort exposed to, infected with or recovered from COVID-19 (not recorded which). The donor label of this sample is uncertain. Both conserved end residues are part of each CDR3. The order of the fields is J gene, clone size, V gene, D gene, CDR3 DNA, CDR3 protein. D genes are given only for firm matches. Not every row has a clone size; where given, it reads once, few, many or a size class.

j_gene: TRBJ2-6; abundance: once; v_gene: TRBV19; d_gene: NA; CDR3nt: TGTGCCAGTAGTATCGGGGTTTCTGGGGCCAACGTCCTGACTTTC; CDR3aa: CASSIGVSGANVLTF
j_gene: TRBJ1-2; abundance: NA; v_gene: TRBV3-1/TRBV3-2; d_gene: NA; CDR3nt: TGTGCCAGCAGCCAAGCCAACAGGAATAACTATGGCTACACCTTC; CDR3aa: CASSQANRNNYGYTF
j_gene: TRBJ2-1; abundance: NA; v_gene: TRBV3-1/TRBV3-2; d_gene: TRBD1; CDR3nt: TGTGCCAGCAAAGAATCGGACAGGGCCAATGAGCAGTTCTTC; CDR3aa: CASKESDRANEQFF
j_gene: TRBJ2-5; abundance: NA; v_gene: TRBV6-5; d_gene: NA; CDR3nt: TGTGCCAGCACCGCGGGCCACCAAGAGACCCAGTACTTC; CDR3aa: CASTAGHQETQYF
j_gene: TRBJ2-3; abundance: NA; v_gene: TRBV6-4; d_gene: TRBD2; CDR3nt: TGTGCCAGCAGTGACTCAGCGGGGGGGGCGGCAGATACGCAGTATTTT; CDR3aa: CASSDSAGGAADTQYF
j_gene: TRBJ1-1; abundance: once; v_gene: TRBV5-4; d_gene: TRBD1; CDR3nt: TGTGCCAGCGGACACTTCGGGACAGAGAACACTGAAGCTTTCTTT; CDR3aa: CASGHFGTENTEAFF
j_gene: TRBJ1-1; abundance: NA; v_gene: TRBV27; d_gene: TRBD1; CDR3nt: TGTGCCAGCAGTCTCCAACGGACAGGGGTGAACACTGAAGCTTTCTTT; CDR3aa: CASSLQRTGVNTEAFF
j_gene: TRBJ2-3; abundance: NA; v_gene: TRBV5-1; d_gene: TRBD2; CDR3nt: TGCGCCAGCAGCTCTGGACTAGCGGGGGGGCGGGACACAGATACGCAGTATTTT; CDR3aa: CASSSGLAGGRDTDTQYF
j_gene: TRBJ2-1; abundance: NA; v_gene: TRBV7-2; d_gene: TRBD2; CDR3nt: TGTGCCAGCAGTGCTAGCGGGGGGCCCAATGAGCAGTTCTTC; CDR3aa: CASSASGGPNEQFF
j_gene: TRBJ2-3; abundance: NA; v_gene: TRBV20-1; d_gene: NA; CDR3nt: TGCAGTGCTAGTCTTCTCGATACGCAGTATTTT; CDR3aa: CSASLLDTQYF
j_gene: TRBJ2-2; abundance: NA; v_gene: TRBV21-1; d_gene: NA; CDR3nt: TGTGCCAGCAGCAGTGGGACAGGGGACACCGGGGAGCTGTTTTTT; CDR3aa: CASSSGTGDTGELFF
j_gene: TRBJ2-2; abundance: once; v_gene: TRBV7-9; d_gene: NA; CDR3nt: TGTGCCAGCAGCAACACAGGGTACACCGGGGAGCTGTTTTTT; CDR3aa: CASSNTGYTGELFF
j_gene: TRBJ1-4; abundance: NA; v_gene: TRBV2; d_gene: NA; CDR3nt: TGTGCCAGCAGTGAATTGGCACGGACAAATGAAAAACTGTTTTTT; CDR3aa: CASSELARTNEKLFF
j_gene: TRBJ2-7; abundance: NA; v_gene: TRBV24-1; d_gene: NA; CDR3nt: TGTGCCACCAGTGGAGGCCCGTCATCCTACGAGCAGTACTTC; CDR3aa: CATSGGPSSYEQYF
j_gene: TRBJ1-6; abundance: once; v_gene: TRBV19; d_gene: TRBD1; CDR3nt: TGTGCCAGTAGTCGGACAGGGGGGGAGGGGTCACCCCTCCACTTT; CDR3aa: CASSRTGGEGSPLHF
j_gene: TRBJ1-4; abundance: NA; v_gene: TRBV11-2; d_gene: NA; CDR3nt: TGTGCCAGCAGCACCTCCGGGACAATTGATGAAAAACTGTTTTTT; CDR3aa: CASSTSGTIDEKLFF
j_gene: TRBJ2-1; abundance: NA; v_gene: TRBV5-1; d_gene: TRBD2; CDR3nt: TGCGCCAGCAGCTTGGGTAGCGGGGGCCTGTACAATGAGCAGTTCTTC; CDR3aa: CASSLGSGGLYNEQFF
j_gene: TRBJ1-2; abundance: NA; v_gene: TRBV6-5; d_gene: TRBD1; CDR3nt: TGTGCCAGCAGTCCGCACAGGGGGTCGTATGGCTACACCTTC; CDR3aa: CASSPHRGSYGYTF
j_gene: TRBJ1-4; abundance: NA; v_gene: TRBV7-9; d_gene: NA; CDR3nt: TGTGCCAGCAGCTCGAGAGGGGGAAACGGGGACCAGAGTGAAAAACTGTTTTTT; CDR3aa: CASSSRGGNGDQSEKLFF
j_gene: TRBJ2-2; abundance: once; v_gene: TRBV4-2; d_gene: TRBD2; CDR3nt: TGTGCCAGCAGCCAAGATAGACTAGCGGGGGGTCAGAACACCGGGGAGCTGTTTTTT; CDR3aa: CASSQDRLAGGQNTGELFF
j_gene: TRBJ2-7; abundance: NA; v_gene: TRBV5-4; d_gene: NA; CDR3nt: TGTGCCAGCAGCTTGTACGGCGAGCAGTACTTC; CDR3aa: CASSLYGEQYF
j_gene: TRBJ2-7; abundance: NA; v_gene: TRBV15; d_gene: TRBD1; CDR3nt: TGTGCCACCTCGGAAGACAGGGGAACCTACGAGCAGTACTTC; CDR3aa: CATSEDRGTYEQYF
j_gene: TRBJ1-1; abundance: NA; v_gene: TRBV9; d_gene: TRBD1; CDR3nt: TGTGCCAGCAGCCCCGGACAGGGGTGGGACACTGAAGCTTTCTTT; CDR3aa: CASSPGQGWDTEAFF
j_gene: TRBJ1-6; abundance: few; v_gene: TRBV19; d_gene: NA; CDR3nt: TGTGCCAGCGGACACGGTAATTCACCCCTCCACTTT; CDR3aa: CASGHGNSPLHF
j_gene: TRBJ1-4; abundance: NA; v_gene: TRBV25-1; d_gene: NA; CDR3nt: TGTGCCAGCAGTGTACCAGGGCCTAATGAAAAACTGTTTTTT; CDR3aa: CASSVPGPNEKLFF
j_gene: TRBJ1-4; abundance: NA; v_gene: TRBV18; d_gene: NA; CDR3nt: TGTGCCAGCTCACCCGGGGAAAAAAAACTGTTTTTT; CDR3aa: CASSPGEKKLFF
j_gene: TRBJ2-7; abundance: NA; v_gene: TRBV6-2/TRBV6-3; d_gene: NA; CDR3nt: TGTGCCAGCAGTTTTACCCGACAGAGTACCACTTCCTACGAGCAGTACTTC; CDR3aa: CASSFTRQSTTSYEQYF
j_gene: TRBJ2-2; abundance: NA; v_gene: TRBV19; d_gene: TRBD2; CDR3nt: TGTGCCAGTAGTCCGTGGACTAGCCGGCGGACCGGGGAGCTGTTTTTT; CDR3aa: CASSPWTSRRTGELFF
j_gene: TRBJ2-6; abundance: NA; v_gene: TRBV19; d_gene: NA; CDR3nt: TGTGCCAGTAGTGCCATAATATCGGCTGGGGCCAACGTCCTGACTTTC; CDR3aa: CASSAIISAGANVLTF
j_gene: TRBJ1-2; abundance: NA; v_gene: TRBV6-1; d_gene: NA; CDR3nt: TGTGCCAGCAGTGATATCCCCGGGCAGGGGTGTGGCTACACCTTC; CDR3aa: CASSDIPGQGCGYTF
j_gene: TRBJ2-1; abundance: NA; v_gene: TRBV11-3; d_gene: NA; CDR3nt: TGTGCCAGCAGCTGGGGGGTGGGGCGAAGCCTTTACAATGAGCAGTTCTTC; CDR3aa: CASSWGVGRSLYNEQFF
j_gene: TRBJ1-5; abundance: NA; v_gene: TRBV2; d_gene: TRBD1; CDR3nt: TGTGCCAGCACTCAGGGGGCAGGGGGCAATCAGCCCCAGCATTTT; CDR3aa: CASTQGAGGNQPQHF